Each of the 9 T cell receptor beta chains below was sequenced from the same sample in a study of radiotherapy plus CTLA-4 blockade in lung cancer. Assay: immunoSEQ multiplex PCR; the TCRdb copy retains only in-frame clones and omits some. The sample has roughly 50,000 clones; 86% are singletons. The sequenced sample was peripheral blood, obtained from a patient treated with radiotherapy plus ipilimumab. The receptors stem from a human donor with non-small cell lung cancer that progressed on radiotherapy plus ipilimumab. Some clones in this sample may be carry-over from other donors' samples.

This clone appeared a few times. The chain has TRBV7-2 and TRBJ2-2, with D maybe TRBD2 (6 bases). Germline values: CDR1 SGHTA, CDR2 FQGNSA. Trimming stripped 8 bases from V and 4 bases from J, with 14 bases between. The CDR3 contains 14 residues. The CDR3 nucleotides are TGTGCCAGCGGCCGGGAGCGCAGCACCGGGGAGCTGTTTTTT. Translated: CASGRERSTGELFF.

The chain uses TRBV27 and TRBJ1-6; D not resolved. CDR1 is MNHEY and CDR2 is SMNVEV in the germline V gene (reference sequence). The CDR3 is 20 amino acids. V lost 3 bases to trimming and J lost 0 bases, with 21 bases between them. CDR3 loop: CASSFRPPGYSSSYNSPLHF. DNA of the CDR3: TGTGCCAGCAGTTTCCGACCCCCCGGGTATTCGAGCTCCTATAATTCACCCCTCCACTTT.

The chain has TRBV19 and TRBJ2-1, with TRBD2 identical over 11 bases. Trimming took 9 bases from V and 3 from J; bases not matched to a gene: 13. Germline V gene lookup returns CDR1 LNHDA and CDR2 SQIVND (reference sequence). This CDR3 is 17 amino acids long. CDR3 in DNA: TGTGCCAGCGCCCAGGGGTGGGGACTAGCGGACTACAATGAGCAGTTCTTC. As protein: CASAQGWGLADYNEQFF.

This clone was recorded a few times. This chain joins TRBV7-2 and TRBJ2-7, with TRBD2 matching over 13 bases. The CDR3 totals 17 residues. Per germline, CDR1 SGHTA and CDR2 FQGNSA. Trimming removed 5 bases from V and 0 bases from J; junction bases left unmatched: 7. CDR3 amino acids: CASSGRGLAGFSYEQYF. For the CDR3, the DNA is TGTGCCAGCAGCGGGCGGGGACTAGCGGGATTCTCCTACGAGCAGTACTTC.

V and J are TRBV9 and TRBJ2-7; the D gene is possibly TRBD1 (6 bases). With 2 bases removed from V and 3 bases from J, the gap between germline ends came to 9 bases. CDR1 and CDR2 (germline): SGDLS, YYNGEE. This CDR3 spans 13 amino acids. Here the CDR3 DNA reads TGTGCCAGCAGCGTCGGGACATTCTACGAGCAGTACTTC. This encodes CASSVGTFYEQYF.

The V call is TRBV19, the J call TRBJ1-1, with a possible D match to TRBD1 (6 bases). This CDR3 comprises 15 residues. V lost 2 bases and J lost 4, with 14 bases in between. The germline V gene has CDR1 LNHDA and CDR2 SQIVND (reference sequence). The CDR3, as DNA: TGTGCCAGTAGTATAACGATCACAGGGACCACTGAAGCTTTCTTT. Translating it yields CASSITITGTTEAFF.

The V call is TRBV9, the J call TRBJ2-7, with D possibly TRBD2 on 6 matching bases. Trimming removed 0 bases at V and 3 bases at J, with 16 bases between. The length of the CDR3 is 16 residues. Per germline, CDR1 SGDLS and CDR2 YYNGEE. The CDR3 coding sequence is TGTGCCAGCAGCGTAGCGGCTAGCGATGAGGGCTACGAGCAGTACTTC. Protein product: CASSVAASDEGYEQYF.

The chain couples TRBV7-9 to TRBJ2-2; TRBD2 matches at 11 bases. The germline CDR1 and CDR2 sequences are SEHNR and FQNEAQ (reference sequence). This CDR3 is 18 amino acids long. Trimming at V came to 5 bases and at J to 3 bases, leaving 11 bases not matched to a gene. The CDR3 sequence: CASSPPKLAGAYTGELFF. CDR3 sequence (DNA): TGTGCCAGCAGCCCCCCGAAACTAGCGGGAGCTTACACCGGGGAGCTGTTTTTT.

The J gene is TRBJ2-3, the V gene TRBV18; 7 bases align to TRBD2. CDR3 length equals 18 residues. Germline lookup yields CDR1 KGHSH and CDR2 LQKENI. With V trimmed by 2 bases and J by 0 bases, 11 bases remained unmatched. The CDR3 sequence: CASSPFQVAGSSTDTQYF. CDR3 DNA: TGTGCCAGCTCACCATTCCAGGTAGCGGGTTCCAGCACAGATACGCAGTATTTT.